The rows below give T cell receptor beta chains drawn from one sample of a study of blood T cell repertoires in COVID-19. TCRdb's copy holds only in-frame clones and misses some; the assay was immunoSEQ multiplex PCR. This table holds about 250,000 clones, approximately 83% found once. Sequenced material: PBMCs or T cells enriched from blood (not recorded which). The receptor source for this set is a woman aged 40-49 years who had been exposed to COVID-19. Both conserved end residues are part of each CDR3. A D gene is named only where the DNA matches it firmly. Where a row states a size, it is once, few, many or the class of an expanded clone; other rows omit it.

CDR3 DNA	CDR3 protein	D gene	J gene	V gene	clone size
TGTGCCAGCACTCTAGACGTAGCGGGGGGCGGAGAGACCCAGTACTTC	CASTLDVAGGGETQYF	TRBD2	TRBJ2-5	TRBV2	.
TGTGCCAGCAGTGTGGAGGGACAGGGATATGGCTACACCTTC	CASSVEGQGYGYTF	TRBD1	TRBJ1-2	TRBV2	.
TGTGCTAGCAGCTTCCAGGGGGCTTCGGGAGAGACCCAGTACTTC	CASSFQGASGETQYF	TRBD1	TRBJ2-5	TRBV7-7	once
TGTGCCAGCAGTCCTCCGGGGAGACAGAACACTGAAGCTTTCTTT	CASSPPGRQNTEAFF	.	TRBJ1-1	TRBV6-5	.
TGTGCCAGCACGGCATCCGGGGAAGGGGAGACCCAGTACTTC	CASTASGEGETQYF	.	TRBJ2-5	TRBV6-5	.
TGTGCCAGCAGTCCCCGGCGAGGGGGCAATGAAGCTTTCTTT	CASSPRRGGNEAFF	TRBD1	TRBJ1-1	TRBV27	many
TGTGCCAGCAGTTTCATCCAGGGGGCGCGCACTGAAGCTTTCTTT	CASSFIQGARTEAFF	TRBD1	TRBJ1-1	TRBV27	.
TGCAGCGTTGGCAGGATTTACGAGCAGTACTTC	CSVGRIYEQYF	.	TRBJ2-7	TRBV29-1	.
TGTGCCAGCACCTCGGGGACAGGGGGCGCCCATGGCTACACCTTC	CASTSGTGGAHGYTF	TRBD1	TRBJ1-2	TRBV6-5	.
TGTGCCAGCAGTTACTCGTCGTCCGTAAACTACGAGCAGTACTTC	CASSYSSSVNYEQYF	.	TRBJ2-7	TRBV6-5	.
TGTGCCAGCTCTGGCCGGGAGGGGAGCACAGATACGCAGTATTTT	CASSGREGSTDTQYF	TRBD2	TRBJ2-3	TRBV18	few
TGTGCCAGCAGCTTACCCGGGAGGTCACCCCTCCACTTT	CASSLPGRSPLHF	.	TRBJ1-6	TRBV7-2	.
TGCGCCAGCAGCTTGGGGAGTAGTCAGCCCCAGCATTTT	CASSLGSSQPQHF	.	TRBJ1-5	TRBV5-1	.
TGTGCCAGCACTCTCTCGGGATTACCGAACTATGGCTACACCTTC	CASTLSGLPNYGYTF	.	TRBJ1-2	TRBV3-1/TRBV3-2	once
TGTGCCAGCAGCCAAGAGCTCACGGCCTACGAGCAGTACTTC	CASSQELTAYEQYF	.	TRBJ2-7	TRBV4-2	.
TGTGCCAGCAGCAAGGGACAGGGGGAGAGCTCTGGAAACACCATATATTTT	CASSKGQGESSGNTIYF	.	TRBJ1-3	TRBV21-1	.
TGTGCCAGCATCCGTCCGGGACAGACCTACGAGCAGTACTTC	CASIRPGQTYEQYF	TRBD1	TRBJ2-7	TRBV28	.
TGTGCCAGCACCACCCTGACAGACGGCTACACCTTC	CASTTLTDGYTF	.	TRBJ1-2	TRBV28	.
TGCAGCGTTGAGACAGGGAAGAGGTATGGTTCTGAAGCTTTCTTT	CSVETGKRYGSEAFF	TRBD1	TRBJ1-1	TRBV29-1	.
TGCGCCAGCAGCACTCAGACTAGCGGGCTATACAATGAGCAGTTCTTC	CASSTQTSGLYNEQFF	TRBD2	TRBJ2-1	TRBV4-1	.
TGTGCCAGCAGTTACAGGGTTGAGGCTTCACCCCTCCACTTT	CASSYRVEASPLHF	.	TRBJ1-6	TRBV27	.
TGTGCCAGTAGCCTCTCCCCGGCAGGGGCCGCAGATACGCAGTATTTT	CASSLSPAGAADTQYF	.	TRBJ2-3	TRBV19	few
TGTGCCAGCTCACAAAACAGGGAACCCACCTACGAGCAGTACTTC	CASSQNREPTYEQYF	.	TRBJ2-7	TRBV18	few
TGTGCCAGCACTCAGGGGGGCCCCCGGTATGGCTACACCTTC	CASTQGGPRYGYTF	TRBD1	TRBJ1-2	TRBV28	.
TGTGCCAGCAGTTTTTTAGGTGGAGCAGGGGGCGATCATGGCTACACCTTC	CASSFLGGAGGDHGYTF	TRBD1	TRBJ1-2	TRBV27	many
TGTGCCAGCAGTTACGTCGGGGGGGTTCAAGAGACCCAGTACTTC	CASSYVGGVQETQYF	TRBD2	TRBJ2-5	TRBV6-2/TRBV6-3	few
TGCGCCAGCAGCCAAGAAGGACAGCCCGCTTCTTCGGGAGAAAAACTGTTTTTT	CASSQEGQPASSGEKLFF	.	TRBJ1-4	TRBV4-1	.
TGTGCCAGCCAAACTCTCACTGAAGCTTTCTTT	CASQTLTEAFF	.	TRBJ1-1	TRBV2	medium-sized
TGTGCCAGCAGCCCCCGACAGGGATCAGGCCAGTACTTC	CASSPRQGSGQYF	TRBD1	TRBJ2-5	TRBV3-1/TRBV3-2	.